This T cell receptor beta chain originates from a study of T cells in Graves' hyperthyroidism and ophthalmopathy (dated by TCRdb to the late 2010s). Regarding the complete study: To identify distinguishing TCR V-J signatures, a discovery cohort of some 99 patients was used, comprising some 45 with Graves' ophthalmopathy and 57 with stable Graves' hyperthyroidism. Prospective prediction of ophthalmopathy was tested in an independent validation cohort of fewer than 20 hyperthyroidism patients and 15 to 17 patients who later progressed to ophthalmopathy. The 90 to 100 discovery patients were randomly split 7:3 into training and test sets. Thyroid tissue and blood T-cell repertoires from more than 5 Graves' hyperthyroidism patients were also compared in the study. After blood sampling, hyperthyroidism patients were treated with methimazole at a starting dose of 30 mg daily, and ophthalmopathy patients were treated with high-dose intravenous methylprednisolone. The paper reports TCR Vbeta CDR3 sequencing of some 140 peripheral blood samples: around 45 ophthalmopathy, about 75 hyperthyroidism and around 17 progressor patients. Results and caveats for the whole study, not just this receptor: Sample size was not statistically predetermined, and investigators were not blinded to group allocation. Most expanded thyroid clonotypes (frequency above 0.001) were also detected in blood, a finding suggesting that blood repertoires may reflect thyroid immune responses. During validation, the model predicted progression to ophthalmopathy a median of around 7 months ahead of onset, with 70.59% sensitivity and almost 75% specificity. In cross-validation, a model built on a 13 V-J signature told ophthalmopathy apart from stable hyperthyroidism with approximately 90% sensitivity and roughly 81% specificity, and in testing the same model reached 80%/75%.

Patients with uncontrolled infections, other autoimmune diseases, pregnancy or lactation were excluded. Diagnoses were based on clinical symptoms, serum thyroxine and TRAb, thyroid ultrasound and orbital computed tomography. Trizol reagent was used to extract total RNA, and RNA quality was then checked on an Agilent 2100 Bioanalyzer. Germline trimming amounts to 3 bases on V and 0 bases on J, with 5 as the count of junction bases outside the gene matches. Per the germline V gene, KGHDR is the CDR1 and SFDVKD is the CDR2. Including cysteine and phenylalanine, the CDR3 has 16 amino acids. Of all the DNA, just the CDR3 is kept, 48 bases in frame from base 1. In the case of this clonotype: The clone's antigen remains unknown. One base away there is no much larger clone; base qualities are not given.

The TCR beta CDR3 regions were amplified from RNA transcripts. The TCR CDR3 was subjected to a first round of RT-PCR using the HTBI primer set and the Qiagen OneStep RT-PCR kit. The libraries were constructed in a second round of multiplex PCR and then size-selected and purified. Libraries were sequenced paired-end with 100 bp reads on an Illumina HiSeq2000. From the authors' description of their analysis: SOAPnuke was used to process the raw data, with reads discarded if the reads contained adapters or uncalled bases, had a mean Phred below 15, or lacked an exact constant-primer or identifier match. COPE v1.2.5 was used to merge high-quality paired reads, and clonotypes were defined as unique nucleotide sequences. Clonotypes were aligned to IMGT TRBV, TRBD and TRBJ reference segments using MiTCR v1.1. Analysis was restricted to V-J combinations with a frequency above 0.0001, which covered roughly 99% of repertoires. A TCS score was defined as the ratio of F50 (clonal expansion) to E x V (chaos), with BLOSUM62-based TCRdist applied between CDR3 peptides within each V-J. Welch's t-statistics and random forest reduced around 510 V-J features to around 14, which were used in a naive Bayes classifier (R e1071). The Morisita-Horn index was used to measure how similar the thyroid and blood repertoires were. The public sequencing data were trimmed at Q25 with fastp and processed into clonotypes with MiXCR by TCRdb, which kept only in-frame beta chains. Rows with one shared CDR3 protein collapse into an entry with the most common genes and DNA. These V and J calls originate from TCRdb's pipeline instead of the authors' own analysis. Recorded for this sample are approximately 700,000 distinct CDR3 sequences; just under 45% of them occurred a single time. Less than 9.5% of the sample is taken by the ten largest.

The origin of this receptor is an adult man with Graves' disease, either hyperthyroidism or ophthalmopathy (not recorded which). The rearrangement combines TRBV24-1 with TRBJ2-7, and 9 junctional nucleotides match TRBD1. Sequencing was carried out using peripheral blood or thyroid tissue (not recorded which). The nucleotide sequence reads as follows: TGTGCCACCAGTGATGCGGGACAGGGCTCCTCCTACGAGCAGTACTTC. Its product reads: CATSDAGQGSSYEQYF.